Reported below is one TCR beta chain. The sample originates from a study of T-cell reconstitution after alpha-beta-depleted transplantation in children. Trimming stripped 3 bases from V and 5 bases from J, with 22 bases between. Germline CDR1 is MNHEY and CDR2 is SMNVEV (reference sequence). CDR3 length: 17 residues. Preparation of the TCRbeta library used unique molecular identifiers. TCRdb re-derived calls from the PCR reads in MiXCR, one entry per CDR3 protein. The sample contains 490,000 or so distinct CDR3 sequences, around an eighth of which appear only once. This clonotype was sampled from a human donor who donated a stem cell graft to a child with combined immunodeficiency. The gene calls are TRBV27 and TRBJ1-2, with D possibly TRBD1 on 6 matching bases. Here the sequenced sample was PBMCs from the stem cell graft donor, taken from the stem cell graft. CDR3 in DNA: TGTGCCAGCAGTTTTATGGCGGGGGCCTCTCCTGATTATGGCTACACCTTC. This encodes CASSFMAGASPDYGYTF.